The rows below give T cell receptor beta chains drawn from one sample of a study of Ad26.COV2.S vaccination and SARS-CoV-2 variants. Libraries were prepared by immunoSEQ multiplex PCR; TCRdb keeps only in-frame clonotypes and omits some of them. The sample includes some 330,000 clones, roughly 90% of them seen just once. The starting material was peripheral blood, obtained in a trial of Ad26.COV2.S vaccine versus placebo. These receptors were collected from a person aged 18 to 65 who received the Ad26.COV2.S COVID-19 vaccine or a placebo. The CDR3 runs from the conserved cysteine through the conserved F or W. The D gene is left open where the match is weak. Size is omitted from some rows. Given values are once, few, many or a class for expanded clones.

D	V	J	size	CDR3	DNA
-	TRBV7-2	TRBJ2-1	-	CASSLRWGSSYNEQFF	TGTGCCAGCAGCTTAAGGTGGGGGAGCTCCTACAATGAGCAGTTCTTC
TRBD2	TRBV5-1	TRBJ2-1	-	CASSASTSGAPVGEQFF	TGCGCCAGCAGCGCGTCGACTAGCGGGGCCCCGGTCGGTGAGCAGTTCTTC
-	TRBV4-3	TRBJ1-4	-	CASSPGHGSEKLFF	TGCGCCAGCAGCCCTGGGCATGGAAGTGAAAAACTGTTTTTT
-	TRBV11-3	TRBJ2-2	-	CASSDTGELFF	TGTGCCAGCAGCGACACCGGGGAGCTGTTTTTT
TRBD1	TRBV15	TRBJ1-1	-	CATSRDRVNTEAFF	TGTGCCACCAGCCGGGACAGGGTGAACACTGAAGCTTTCTTT
TRBD2	TRBV28	TRBJ2-5	-	CASSHSKASGKETQYF	TGTGCCAGCAGTCATTCTAAGGCTAGCGGGAAAGAGACCCAGTACTTC
-	TRBV29-1	TRBJ1-2	once	CSVASLDYGYTF	TGCAGCGTTGCAAGCCTGGACTATGGCTACACCTTC
TRBD1	TRBV25-1	TRBJ1-3	once	CASSVQGAAGNTIYF	TGTGCCAGCAGTGTCCAGGGGGCGGCTGGAAACACCATATATTTT
-	TRBV2	TRBJ1-5	-	CAIGRTGNQPQHF	TGTGCCATCGGCCGGACAGGCAATCAGCCCCAGCATTTT
TRBD1	TRBV7-9	TRBJ1-5	few	CASSYGQGYQPQHF	TGTGCCAGCAGCTATGGACAGGGGTATCAGCCCCAGCATTTT
-	TRBV9	TRBJ2-5	-	CASSARDGQRTQYF	TGTGCCAGCAGCGCCCGGGACGGGCAAAGAACCCAGTACTTC
TRBD2	TRBV7-2	TRBJ2-1	-	CASSASGGVRNEQFF	TGTGCCAGCAGCGCAAGCGGGGGGGTTAGGAATGAGCAGTTCTTC
TRBD1	TRBV3-1/TRBV3-2	TRBJ1-3	-	CASSQQGGTGNTIYF	TGTGCCAGCAGCCAACAGGGGGGCACTGGAAACACCATATATTTT
-	TRBV29-1	TRBJ2-4	-	CSVGFRVAKNIQYF	TGCAGCGTTGGTTTCAGGGTAGCCAAAAACATTCAGTACTTC
-	TRBV12-3/TRBV12-4	TRBJ1-2	-	CASRFGLMGYTF	TGTGCCAGCAGATTCGGATTGATGGGCTACACCTTC
-	TRBV18	TRBJ1-1	-	CASSPQEVYTEAFF	TGTGCCAGCTCACCACAGGAGGTATATACTGAAGCTTTCTTT
TRBD1	TRBV27	TRBJ1-1	-	CASSRQGGTEAFF	TGTGCCAGCAGCCGACAGGGAGGCACTGAAGCTTTCTTT
-	TRBV5-1	TRBJ1-2	few	CASSPAVDRNGYTF	TGCGCCAGCAGCCCTGCCGTGGACAGAAATGGCTACACCTTC
-	TRBV12-3/TRBV12-4	TRBJ1-1	-	CASSLQVDTEAFF	TGTGCCAGCAGTTTGCAGGTAGACACTGAAGCTTTCTTT
-	TRBV11-2	TRBJ2-1	-	CASSWTHNEQFF	TGTGCCAGCAGCTGGACTCACAATGAGCAGTTCTTC
-	TRBV18	TRBJ1-3	-	CASSGFGDGNTIYF	TGTGCCAGCTCGGGTTTCGGTGATGGAAACACCATATATTTT
-	TRBV6-5	TRBJ1-2	-	CASSYQGYGYTF	TGTGCCAGCAGTTATCAGGGATACGGCTACACCTTC
-	TRBV7-2	TRBJ1-6	-	CASRPDRINSPLHF	TGTGCCAGCAGACCTGACAGGATCAATTCACCCCTCCACTTT
TRBD1	TRBV19	TRBJ1-4	-	CASTHSRGDRAFNEKLFF	TGTGCCAGTACCCACTCCCGAGGGGACAGGGCGTTTAATGAAAAACTGTTTTTT
-	TRBV5-4	TRBJ2-5	-	CASSRGWGQETQYF	TGTGCCAGCAGCAGGGGATGGGGGCAAGAGACCCAGTACTTC
-	TRBV9	TRBJ1-1	-	CASSPTGLPNTEAFF	TGTGCCAGCAGCCCTACGGGACTGCCGAACACTGAAGCTTTCTTT
-	TRBV29-1	TRBJ1-1	-	CSVARTDGKAFF	TGCAGCGTTGCAAGGACCGACGGGAAAGCTTTCTTT
TRBD1	TRBV3-1/TRBV3-2	TRBJ1-1	-	CASSQGTGPTEAFF	TGTGCCAGCAGCCAGGGGACAGGGCCCACTGAAGCTTTCTTT
-	TRBV20-1	TRBJ1-1	-	CSAGRPPEAFF	TGCAGTGCTGGTAGACCGCCGGAAGCTTTCTTT
-	TRBV4-3	TRBJ1-1	-	CASSQDNWGEIGEAFF	TGCGCCAGCAGCCAAGATAATTGGGGCGAGATCGGTGAAGCTTTCTTT
-	TRBV27	TRBJ2-5	-	CASSSEFEIETQYF	TGTGCCAGCAGCAGTGAGTTTGAGATAGAGACCCAGTACTTC
-	TRBV29-1	TRBJ1-2	-	CSAPRASYGYTF	TGCAGCGCCCCCAGGGCGAGCTATGGCTACACCTTC
TRBD1	TRBV7-9	TRBJ1-2	-	CASSLVPTGDYGYTF	TGTGCCAGCAGCTTAGTCCCGACAGGGGACTATGGCTACACCTTC
-	TRBV10-3	TRBJ1-1	-	CAISDGGNTEAFF	TGTGCCATCAGTGACGGGGGAAACACTGAAGCTTTCTTT
TRBD1	TRBV6-5	TRBJ1-2	-	CASSPGTDYGYTF	TGTGCCAGCAGTCCCGGGACAGACTATGGCTACACCTTC
-	TRBV7-9	TRBJ1-1	-	CASSLEGRGNTEAFF	TGTGCCAGCAGCTTAGAAGGGCGGGGGAACACTGAAGCTTTCTTT
-	TRBV24-1	TRBJ2-5	-	CATSALPEGEQETQYF	TGTGCCACCAGTGCCCTCCCTGAGGGAGAACAAGAGACCCAGTACTTC
-	TRBV6-5	TRBJ1-2	-	CASRPGTAYGYTF	TGTGCCAGCAGACCTGGGACGGCCTATGGCTACACCTTC
-	TRBV6-5	TRBJ1-2	-	CASSRSPLEKGYTF	TGTGCCAGCAGTCGAAGCCCCCTAGAGAAAGGCTACACCTTC
-	TRBV6-5	TRBJ2-7	-	CASSYSGRAYEQYF	TGTGCCAGCAGTTACTCTGGCAGGGCCTACGAGCAGTACTTC
-	TRBV7-2	TRBJ1-2	-	CASSLGTQVAYGYTF	TGTGCCAGCAGCTTAGGGACCCAGGTAGCCTATGGCTACACCTTC
-	TRBV6-5	TRBJ2-7	-	CATTTGGGFYEQYF	TGTGCCACAACGACAGGAGGGGGATTCTACGAGCAGTACTTC
-	TRBV5-6	TRBJ2-1	-	CASSFGYNEQFF	TGTGCCAGCAGCTTTGGCTACAATGAGCAGTTCTTC
TRBD1	TRBV6-5	TRBJ1-1	-	CASTPLDREYTEAFF	TGTGCCAGCACCCCACTGGACAGGGAGTATACTGAAGCTTTCTTT
-	TRBV25-1	TRBJ1-6	-	CASSVGGANSPLHF	TGTGCCAGCAGTGTAGGAGGGGCTAATTCACCCCTCCACTTT
TRBD1	TRBV3-1/TRBV3-2	TRBJ2-1	-	CASSSGTGDLNEQFF	TGTGCCAGCAGTTCCGGGACAGGGGACCTTAATGAGCAGTTCTTC
-	TRBV7-6	TRBJ2-3	-	CASSLSMSADTQYF	TGTGCCAGCAGCTTATCTATGTCAGCAGATACGCAGTATTTT
TRBD2	TRBV20-1	TRBJ2-3	-	CSASEAGPTDTQYF	TGCAGTGCTAGTGAAGCGGGGCCCACAGATACGCAGTATTTT